Listed below are T cell receptor beta chains from one sample, sequenced in a study of blood T cell repertoires in COVID-19. Using immunoSEQ multiplex PCR, the repertoire was profiled, and TCRdb retains in-frame clones only, with some absent. The sample includes hundreds of thousands of clones, nearly 85% seen only once; the top ten take 8% to 9.5%. The source material was peripheral blood. Receptors originate from a human donor in a cohort sampled during active COVID-19. Each CDR3 is given with its conserved first and last residue. A D gene is named only where the DNA matches it firmly. Size is stated for part of the rows, as once, few or many counts, or as a class when the clone is expanded.

clone_size	d_call	v_call	j_call	cdr3_length	cdr3_nt	cdr3_aa
NA	NA	TRBV6-1	TRBJ1-2	14	TGTGCCAGCAGTGACCTACTACGAATAGAAGGCTACACCTTC	CASSDLLRIEGYTF
NA	TRBD1	TRBV28	TRBJ2-1	17	TGTGCCAGCAGTTTAGAGGAGGGGCAGGGGGCTCGGTATGAGCAGTTCTTC	CASSLEEGQGARYEQFF
NA	TRBD1	TRBV19	TRBJ1-1	16	TGTGCCAGTAGTCTACCCTTACCGGGACAGGGGTTTAAGGCTTTCTTT	CASSLPLPGQGFKAFF
NA	TRBD1	TRBV6-2/TRBV6-3	TRBJ2-1	14	TGTGCCAGCAGCCAAGACAGGGTAGGGGGTGAGCAGTTCTTC	CASSQDRVGGEQFF
NA	NA	TRBV4-1	TRBJ1-5	14	TGCGCCAGCAGCCAAGGACAGCCGAATCAGCCCCAGCATTTT	CASSQGQPNQPQHF
NA	TRBD2	TRBV2	TRBJ2-1	15	TGTGCCAGCAGTCCGGGACTAGCTCTCTACAATGAGCAGTTCTTC	CASSPGLALYNEQFF
few	TRBD2	TRBV27	TRBJ2-7	15	TGTGCCAGCAGTTTTGGGAGGGTCGGTAACCACGAGCAGTACTTC	CASSFGRVGNHEQYF
NA	TRBD2	TRBV7-9	TRBJ2-7	15	TGTGCCAGCGGGAACCGGGACTACGTCACCTACGAGCAGTACTTC	CASGNRDYVTYEQYF
few	TRBD1	TRBV11-2	TRBJ1-5	14	TGTGCCAGCAGCCTCGGACAGGGCCCTCAGCCCCAGCATTTT	CASSLGQGPQPQHF
NA	TRBD1	TRBV10-1	TRBJ1-5	18	TGCGCCAGCAGTGAAAGGGGACAGGGGCCCGGTAGCAATCAGCCCCAGCATTTT	CASSERGQGPGSNQPQHF
once	NA	TRBV6-2/TRBV6-3	TRBJ2-7	13	TGTGCCAGCAGTTACTCGCTAACCTACGAGCAGTACTTC	CASSYSLTYEQYF
NA	TRBD1	TRBV10-2	TRBJ1-5	14	TGCGCCAGCAGAGAAGGACAGGTCAATCAGCCCCAGCATTTT	CASREGQVNQPQHF
NA	NA	TRBV5-1	TRBJ1-2	16	TGCGCCAGCAGCTTCCGTGCGGGGGTAGGAGGAGGTGGCTACACCTTC	CASSFRAGVGGGGYTF
NA	TRBD2	TRBV7-2	TRBJ2-3	17	TGTGCCAGCAGCTTAGAAGGTGCGGGGGGGCCAACAGATACGCAGTATTTT	CASSLEGAGGPTDTQYF
NA	NA	TRBV5-5	TRBJ1-1	14	TGTGCCAGCAGCCAACCGGGACAGAACACTGAAGCTTTCTTT	CASSQPGQNTEAFF
NA	NA	TRBV3-1/TRBV3-2	TRBJ2-2	16	TGTGCCAGCAGCCAAGATTGGGGGGAGAACACCGGGGAGCTGTTTTTT	CASSQDWGENTGELFF
NA	NA	TRBV7-2	TRBJ2-2	16	TGTGCCAGCAGCTCTCGGACTCCCATGAACACCGGGGAGCTGTTTTTT	CASSSRTPMNTGELFF
once	NA	TRBV27	TRBJ2-6	18	TGTGCCAGCAGTTTGAGGGCAGGGGCGTTCTCTGGGGCCAACGTCCTGACTTTC	CASSLRAGAFSGANVLTF
NA	NA	TRBV18	TRBJ2-2	13	TGTGCCAGCTCACAACCTTATACCGGGGAGCTGTTTTTT	CASSQPYTGELFF
NA	NA	TRBV28	TRBJ2-7	13	TGTGCCAGCAGATCACAGGGTGGTTACGAGCAGTACTTC	CASRSQGGYEQYF
NA	TRBD1	TRBV7-8	TRBJ1-2	14	TGTGCCAGCAGCTTAACAGGGGGAAACTATGCCGACACCTTC	CASSLTGGNYADTF
NA	NA	TRBV9	TRBJ2-7	13	TGTGCCAGCAGCGTAGGCCAGGGTGGTGAGCAGTACTTC	CASSVGQGGEQYF
NA	TRBD2	TRBV9	TRBJ2-7	15	TGTGCCAGCAGCCTCAGCGCTAGCGGGAGATACGAGCAGTACTTC	CASSLSASGRYEQYF
NA	NA	TRBV7-8	TRBJ1-3	15	TGTGCCAGCAGTCACAGGGAGATACCTGGAAACACCATATATTTT	CASSHREIPGNTIYF
NA	NA	TRBV5-1	TRBJ2-1	11	TGCGCCAGCAGCGGCAACAATGAGCAGTTCTTC	CASSGNNEQFF
NA	NA	TRBV5-6	TRBJ1-5	17	TGTGCCAGCAGCTTGTACCAGACAGGCGTTAGCAATCAGCCCCAGCATTTT	CASSLYQTGVSNQPQHF
once	NA	TRBV7-9	TRBJ1-1	14	TGTGCCAGCAGCCCTGCCAGCACGGCGGTTGAAGCTTTCTTT	CASSPASTAVEAFF
NA	TRBD2	TRBV18	TRBJ2-1	19	TGTGCCAGCTCGCCAGGGACTAGCGGGAGGAAGTGGGTGAACAATGAGCAGTTCTTC	CASSPGTSGRKWVNNEQFF
NA	NA	TRBV7-9	TRBJ2-5	14	TGTGCCAGCGACCTAGCTCCAAGGCAAGAGACCCAGTACTTC	CASDLAPRQETQYF
NA	NA	TRBV7-9	TRBJ1-1	15	TGTGCCAGCAGCTTTGCAGGGGCCTCGAACACTGAAGCTTTCTTT	CASSFAGASNTEAFF
NA	NA	TRBV5-1	TRBJ1-4	13	TGCGCCAGCAGCTTGGGAGGGAGTGAAAAACTGTTTTTT	CASSLGGSEKLFF
NA	TRBD1	TRBV5-1	TRBJ1-2	15	TGCGCCAGCAGCTTGGCCGGACAGGGCGACTATGGCTACACCTTC	CASSLAGQGDYGYTF
NA	NA	TRBV28	TRBJ1-5	12	TGTGCCAGCAGTTCGATTGCCACCCCGGTTCTCTTT	CASSSIATPVLF
NA	TRBD2	TRBV10-1	TRBJ2-5	14	TGCGCCAGCAGTGGACTAGCCTCCGGAGAGACCCAGTACTTC	CASSGLASGETQYF
NA	TRBD2	TRBV27	TRBJ2-2	15	TGTGCCAGTACGTGGACTAGCGGGACAAGCGGGGAGCTGTTTTTT	CASTWTSGTSGELFF
NA	NA	TRBV28	TRBJ1-5	14	TGTGCCAGCAGTTTAGTGACAACAAATCAGCCCCAGCATTTT	CASSLVTTNQPQHF
NA	TRBD1	TRBV2	TRBJ1-2	14	TGTGCCAGCAACATGGGACAGATCAGCTATGGCTACACCTTC	CASNMGQISYGYTF
NA	NA	TRBV18	TRBJ2-2	12	TGTGCCAGCTCATCCGTTGCCGGGGAGCTGTTTTTT	CASSSVAGELFF
NA	TRBD1	TRBV18	TRBJ1-1	16	TGTGCCAGCTCACTTGGACAGGGGGCGCAGAACACTGAAGCTTTCTTT	CASSLGQGAQNTEAFF
NA	TRBD1	TRBV19	TRBJ2-7	13	TGTGCCAGTAGTATCCAGGGGGCCTACGAGCAGTACTTC	CASSIQGAYEQYF
few	NA	TRBV6-5	TRBJ1-6	14	TGTGCCAGCCTTAGGGGCAGGGATAATTCACCCCTCCACTTT	CASLRGRDNSPLHF